This T cell receptor beta chain was found in a study of CD8+ T cells in alopecia areata. In each case, RNA was isolated and then reverse transcribed into cDNA as the sequencing template. Here immunoSEQ multiplex PCR was the method, and the copy in TCRdb shows in-frame clones only, minus some. Seen here are some 120,000 clones, about 51% observed once, and the top ten hold roughly a tenth. The length of the CDR3 is 16 residues. Per germline, CDR1 SEHNR and CDR2 FQNEAQ (reference sequence). Trimming removed 1 base from V and 2 bases from J, with 12 bases in between. This clone was counted only a few times. Antigen specificity is unknown. The study team obtained lesional scalp punch biopsies and peripheral blood from alopecia areata patients. Sorted populations comprised CD4+ and CD8+ T cells obtained from PBMCs. Study-wide points: Higher clonality was seen in lesional scalp than in normal scalp, especially in alopecia totalis/universalis. Sequencing of scalp tissue also captures the resident alphabeta T cells of normal skin.

Sequenced input: NKG2D-low CD8+ T cells sorted from blood. The chain joins TRBV7-9 to TRBJ2-1, with a weak D call TRBD2 (6 bases). This receptor was identified in a human donor with alopecia areata. The CDR3 region is CASSLVGGDPYNEQFF. DNA for the CDR3: TGTGCCAGCAGCTTAGTAGGAGGGGACCCCTACAATGAGCAGTTCTTC.